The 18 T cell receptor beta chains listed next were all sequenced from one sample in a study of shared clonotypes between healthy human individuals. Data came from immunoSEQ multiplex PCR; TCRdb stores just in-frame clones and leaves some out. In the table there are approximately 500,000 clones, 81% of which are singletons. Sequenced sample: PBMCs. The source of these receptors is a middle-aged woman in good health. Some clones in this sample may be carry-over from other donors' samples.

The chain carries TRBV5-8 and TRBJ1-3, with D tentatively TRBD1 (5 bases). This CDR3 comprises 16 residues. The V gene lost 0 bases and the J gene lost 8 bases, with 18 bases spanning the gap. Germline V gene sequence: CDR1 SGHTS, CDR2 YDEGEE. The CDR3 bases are TGTGCCAGCAGCTTGGGAGTAAAGGGCAGGGCGGACACCATATATTTT. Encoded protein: CASSLGVKGRADTIYF.

CDR3 region: CASSSHRGRSKDTDTQYF. CDR3 bases: TGTGCCAGCAGCTCCCACAGGGGGCGGAGTAAGGACACAGATACGCAGTATTTT. This chain links TRBV11-2 with TRBJ2-3; 9 nucleotides line up with TRBD1. Looked up from germline, CDR1 is SGHAT and CDR2 is FQNNGV. V trimming: 4 bases; J trimming: 2 bases; junction bases outside the gene matches: 13. The CDR3 spans 18 residues.

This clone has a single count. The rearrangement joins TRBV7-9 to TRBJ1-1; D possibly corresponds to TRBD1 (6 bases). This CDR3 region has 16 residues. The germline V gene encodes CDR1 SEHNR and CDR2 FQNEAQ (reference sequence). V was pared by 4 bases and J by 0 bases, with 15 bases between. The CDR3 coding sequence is TGTGCCAGCAGCTCCACGAGGGGGAGGATGAACACTGAAGCTTTCTTT. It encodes CASSSTRGRMNTEAFF.

The CDR3 sequence: CASSDSTSRGETQYF. CDR3 in DNA: TGCGCCAGCAGTGATTCGACTAGCCGGGGAGAGACCCAGTACTTC. The chain is built from TRBV10-1 and TRBJ2-5; 7 bases fit TRBD2. The germline V gene encodes CDR1 WNHNN and CDR2 SYGVQD (reference sequence). This CDR3 contains 15 residues. The V gene end was trimmed by 3 bases and the J gene end by 4 bases; junction bases not matched to a gene: 8.

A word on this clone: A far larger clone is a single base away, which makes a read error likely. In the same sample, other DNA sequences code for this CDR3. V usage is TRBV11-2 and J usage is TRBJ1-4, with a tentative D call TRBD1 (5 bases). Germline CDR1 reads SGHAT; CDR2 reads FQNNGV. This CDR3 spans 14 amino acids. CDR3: CASSAQGGHEKLFF. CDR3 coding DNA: TGTGCCAGCAGCGCCCAGGGAGGACATGAAAAACTGTTTTTC.

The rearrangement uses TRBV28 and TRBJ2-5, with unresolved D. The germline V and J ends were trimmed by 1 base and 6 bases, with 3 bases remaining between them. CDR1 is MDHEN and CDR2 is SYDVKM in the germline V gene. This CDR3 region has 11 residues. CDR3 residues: CASSLFQTQYF. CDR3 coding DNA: TGTGCCAGCAGTTTATTTCAGACCCAGTACTTC.

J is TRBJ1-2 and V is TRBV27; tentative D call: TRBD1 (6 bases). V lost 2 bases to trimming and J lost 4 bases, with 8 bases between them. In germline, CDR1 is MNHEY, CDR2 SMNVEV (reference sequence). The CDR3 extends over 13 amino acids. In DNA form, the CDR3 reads TGTGCCAGCAGTTTAATACAGGGCTATGGCTACACCTTC. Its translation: CASSLIQGYGYTF.

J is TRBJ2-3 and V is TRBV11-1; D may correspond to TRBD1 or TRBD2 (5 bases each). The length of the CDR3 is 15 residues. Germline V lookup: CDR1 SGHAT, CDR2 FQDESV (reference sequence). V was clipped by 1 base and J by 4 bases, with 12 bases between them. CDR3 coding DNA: TGTGCCAGCAGCTTAGGAGGGGCCAGGCCAGATACGCAGTATTTT. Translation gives CASSLGGARPDTQYF.

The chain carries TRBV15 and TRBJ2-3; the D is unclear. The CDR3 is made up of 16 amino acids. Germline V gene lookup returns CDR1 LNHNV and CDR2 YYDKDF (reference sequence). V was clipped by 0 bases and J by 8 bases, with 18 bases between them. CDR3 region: CATSRDQANRMSTQYF. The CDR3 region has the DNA TGTGCCACCAGCAGAGATCAGGCCAACCGTATGTCTACGCAGTATTTT.

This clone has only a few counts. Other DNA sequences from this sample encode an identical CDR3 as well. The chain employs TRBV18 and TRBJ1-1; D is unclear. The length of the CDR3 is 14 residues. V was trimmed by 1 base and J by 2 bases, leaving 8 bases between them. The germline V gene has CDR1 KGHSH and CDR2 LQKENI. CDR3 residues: CASSPRTANTEAFF. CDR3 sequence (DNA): TGTGCCAGCTCACCACGGACGGCTAACACTGAAGCTTTCTTT.

The CDR3 loop is CASSFGRETEAFF. CDR3 DNA sequence: TGTGCCAGCAGCTTCGGCAGGGAAACTGAAGCTTTCTTT. The V and J genes are TRBV11-3 and TRBJ1-1; TRBD1 is a possible D gene (5 bases). V was clipped by 3 bases and J by 5 bases, with 10 bases between them. This CDR3 contains 13 residues. Germline-derived CDR1 and CDR2 are SGHNT and YENEEA.

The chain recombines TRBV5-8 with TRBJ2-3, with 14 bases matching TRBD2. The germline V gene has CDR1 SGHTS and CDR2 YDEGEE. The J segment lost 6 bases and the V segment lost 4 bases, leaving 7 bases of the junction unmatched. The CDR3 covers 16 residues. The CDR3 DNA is TGTGCCAGCAGCCCCGGACTAGCGGGAGGAGGGGATACGCAGTATTTT. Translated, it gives CASSPGLAGGGDTQYF. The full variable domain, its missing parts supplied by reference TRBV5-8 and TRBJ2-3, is EAGVTQSPTHLIKTRGQQATLRCSPISGHTSVYWYQQALGLGLQFLLWYDEGEERNRGNFPPRFSGRQFPNYSSELNVNALELEDSALYLCASSPGLAGGGDTQYFGPGTRLTVL.

The CDR3 sequence: CASSYSTSGNEQFF. CDR3 in DNA: TGTGCCAGCAGTTACTCCACATCCGGGAATGAGCAGTTCTTC. The chain is built from TRBV5-6 and TRBJ2-1, with no clear D. The ends were cut back, 5 bases at V and 7 bases at J, with 16 bases in the middle. In germline, CDR1 is SGHDT, CDR2 YYEEEE. CDR3 size: 14 residues.

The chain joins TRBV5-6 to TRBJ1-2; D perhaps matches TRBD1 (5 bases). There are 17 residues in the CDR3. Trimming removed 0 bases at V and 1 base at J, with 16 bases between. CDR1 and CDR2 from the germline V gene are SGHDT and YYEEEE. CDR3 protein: CASSLASGEGFNYGYTF. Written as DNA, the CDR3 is TGTGCCAGCAGCTTGGCCTCGGGGGAGGGATTTAACTATGGCTACACCTTC.

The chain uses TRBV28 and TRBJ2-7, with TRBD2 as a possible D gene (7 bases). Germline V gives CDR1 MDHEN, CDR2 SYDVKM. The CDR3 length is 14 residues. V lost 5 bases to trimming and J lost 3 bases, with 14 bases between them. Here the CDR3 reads CASSRGANRYEQYF. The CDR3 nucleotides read TGTGCCAGCAGTCGGGGGGCAAATCGCTACGAGCAGTACTTC.

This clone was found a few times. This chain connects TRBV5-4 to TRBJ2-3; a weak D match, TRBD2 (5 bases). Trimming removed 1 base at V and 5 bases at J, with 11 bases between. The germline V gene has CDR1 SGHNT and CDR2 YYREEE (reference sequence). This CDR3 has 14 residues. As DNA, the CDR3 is TGTGCCAGCAGCTTGATAGGACTGCAAGATACGCAGTATTTT. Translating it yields CASSLIGLQDTQYF.

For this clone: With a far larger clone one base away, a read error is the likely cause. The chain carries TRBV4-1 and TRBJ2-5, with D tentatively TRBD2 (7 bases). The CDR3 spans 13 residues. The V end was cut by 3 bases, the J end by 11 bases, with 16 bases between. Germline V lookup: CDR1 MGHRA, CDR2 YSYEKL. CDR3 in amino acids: CASSQDSAGEQYF. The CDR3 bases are TGCGCCAGCAGCCAGGACAGTGCGGGAGAGCAGTACTTC.

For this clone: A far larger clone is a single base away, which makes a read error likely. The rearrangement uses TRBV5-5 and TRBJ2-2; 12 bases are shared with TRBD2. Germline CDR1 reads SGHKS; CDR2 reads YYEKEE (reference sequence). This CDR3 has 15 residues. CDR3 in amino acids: CASSWTSGNTGELSF. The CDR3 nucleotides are TGTGCCAGCAGCTGGACTAGCGGGAACACCGGGGAGCTGTCTTTT.